This is a list of T cell receptor beta chains from one sample in a study of blood T cell repertoires in COVID-19. TCRdb keeps only in-frame clones here, not all; method: immunoSEQ multiplex PCR. The sample has about 320,000 clones; around 83% are singletons. Sequenced material: peripheral blood. The receptors were gathered from a woman aged 50 to 65 with acute or convalescent COVID-19. The CDR3 runs from the conserved cysteine through the conserved F or W. A D gene is named only where the DNA matches it firmly. Expanded clones are given a class, and other clones once, few, many or no size at all.

D gene	clone size	V gene	J gene	CDR3 protein	CDR3 DNA
TRBD1	-	TRBV30	TRBJ1-1	CAWTGTGNTFF	TGTGCCTGGACGGGGACAGGGAATACTTTCTTT
TRBD1	-	TRBV29-1	TRBJ1-5	CSVTGGSNQPQHF	TGCAGCGTTACAGGGGGGAGCAATCAGCCCCAGCATTTT
TRBD1	-	TRBV2	TRBJ1-6	CASSELGQENSPLHF	TGTGCCAGCAGTGAATTGGGACAGGAGAATTCACCCCTCCACTTT
-	once	TRBV30	TRBJ1-3	CAWSVGRTSGNTIYF	TGTGCCTGGAGTGTAGGGAGGACCTCTGGAAACACCATATATTTT
-	-	TRBV6-5	TRBJ1-1	CASSLQGPGTEAFF	TGTGCCAGCAGTTTACAGGGCCCGGGTACTGAAGCTTTCTTT
TRBD2	-	TRBV7-2	TRBJ2-1	CASSRGGNNEQFF	TGTGCCAGCAGCCGGGGAGGGAACAATGAGCAGTTCTTC
-	-	TRBV12-3/TRBV12-4	TRBJ2-7	CASSSGGYEQYF	TGTGCCAGCAGTTCCGGGGGCTACGAGCAGTACTTC
-	-	TRBV5-1	TRBJ2-7	CASSLNFGGTYEQYF	TGCGCCAGCAGCTTGAACTTCGGCGGGACCTACGAGCAGTACTTC
TRBD2	-	TRBV18	TRBJ2-5	CASSATSARQETQYF	TGTGCCAGCTCAGCGACTAGCGCCAGGCAAGAGACCCAGTACTTC
TRBD1	-	TRBV19	TRBJ1-5	CATATDRLQPQHF	TGTGCCACTGCGACGGACAGGTTGCAGCCCCAGCATTTT
-	once	TRBV6-5	TRBJ1-2	CASSYRENYGYTF	TGTGCCAGCAGTTACCGGGAGAACTATGGCTACACCTTC
TRBD1	-	TRBV29-1	TRBJ2-5	CSGRTGQETQYF	TGCAGCGGGAGGACAGGGCAAGAGACCCAGTACTTC
-	-	TRBV5-5	TRBJ2-1	CASSSGQLYNEQFF	TGTGCCAGCAGCTCCGGACAGCTTTACAATGAGCAGTTCTTC
-	-	TRBV24-1	TRBJ2-1	CAIGEGDEQFF	TGTGCCATCGGAGAGGGTGATGAGCAGTTCTTC
TRBD1	-	TRBV2	TRBJ1-1	CASGGTGATEAFF	TGTGCCAGCGGAGGGACAGGGGCCACTGAAGCTTTCTTT
-	few	TRBV7-2	TRBJ1-3	CASSGGLSGNTIYF	TGTGCCAGCAGCGGAGGGCTCTCTGGAAACACCATATATTTT